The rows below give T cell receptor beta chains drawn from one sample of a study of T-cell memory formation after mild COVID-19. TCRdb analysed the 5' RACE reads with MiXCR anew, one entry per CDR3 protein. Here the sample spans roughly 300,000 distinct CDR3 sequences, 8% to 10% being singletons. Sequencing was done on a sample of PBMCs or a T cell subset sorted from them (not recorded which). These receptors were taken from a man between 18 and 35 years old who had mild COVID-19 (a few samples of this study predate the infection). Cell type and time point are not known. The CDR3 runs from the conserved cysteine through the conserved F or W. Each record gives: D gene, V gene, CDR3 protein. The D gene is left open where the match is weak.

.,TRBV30,CAALEPGYTF
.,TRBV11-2,CASSFGPSSYNSPLHF
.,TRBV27,CASSLGGVQPQHF
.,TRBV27,CASSLSMGTYEQFF
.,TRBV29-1,CSVEDAGRGDNEQFF
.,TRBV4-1,CASSQEYGRGKETQYF
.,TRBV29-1,CSVEDLGQPREQFF
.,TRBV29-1,CSVGEKTHSGNTIYF
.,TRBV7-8,CASSPRRGANYGYTF
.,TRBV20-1,CSARGSTDTQYF
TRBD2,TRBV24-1,CATSDSGTSGGYNEQFF
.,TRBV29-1,CSVDGGSSTEAFF
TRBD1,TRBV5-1,CASSLSGTGGTGELFF
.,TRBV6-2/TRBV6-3,CASTDGASASYEQYF
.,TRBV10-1,CAKGGGEQFF
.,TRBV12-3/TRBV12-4,CASSLGGKQFF
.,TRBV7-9,CASGRGWGTDTQYF
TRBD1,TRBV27,CASSPGTGVGELFF
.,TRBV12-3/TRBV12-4,CASTEQGLNTEAFF
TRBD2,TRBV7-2,CASSLPAASGGGDTQYF
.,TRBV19,CASSIWGGTEAFF
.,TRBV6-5,CASSYGVNSPLHF
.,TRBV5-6,CASSPSSGRETQYF
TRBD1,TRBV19,CASSLTGGEHQPQHF
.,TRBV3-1,CASSLSVYGYTF
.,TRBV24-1,CATSAPSQGRMNNEQFF
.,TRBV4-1,CASSPLDSADTQYF
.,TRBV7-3,CASRNGPNTGELFF
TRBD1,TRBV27,CASRGGSNTEAFF
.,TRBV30,CAWSVNYWQGSEQYF
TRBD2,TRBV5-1,CASSLDMKPGTSGGETQYF
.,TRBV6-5,CASKAAGTEAFF
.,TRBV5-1,CASSLVGGGNTEAFF
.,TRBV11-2,CASSSAGSLAKNIQYF
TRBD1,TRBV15,CATSGRTGTSWTTGELFF
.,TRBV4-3,CASSLTPGIETQYF
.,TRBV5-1,CASSPLPQGSDQPQHF
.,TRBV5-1,CASSPGQIYTDTQYF
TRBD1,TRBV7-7,CASSATGVETQYF
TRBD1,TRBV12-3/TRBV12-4,CASGTGGSGANVLTF
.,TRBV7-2,CASSFGAQPQHF
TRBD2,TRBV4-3,CASSQASGVYNEQFF
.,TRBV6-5,CASRTQGGMDSPLHF
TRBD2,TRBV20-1,CSAREQLAGNEQFF
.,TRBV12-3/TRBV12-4,CASTTDRKQFF
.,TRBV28,CASSFDGEIETQYF
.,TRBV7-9,CASSPDSSYGYTF
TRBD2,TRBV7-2,CASSGSKERGLDTQYF
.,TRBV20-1,CSARAVGNTDTQYF
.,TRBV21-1,CASSKEERPYTGELFF
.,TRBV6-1,CASSEAGWGSPLHF
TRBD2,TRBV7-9,CASSLEGRATQYF
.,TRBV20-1,CSARQGTGNSPLHF
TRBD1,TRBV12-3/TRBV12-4,CASRRQGWNTEAFF